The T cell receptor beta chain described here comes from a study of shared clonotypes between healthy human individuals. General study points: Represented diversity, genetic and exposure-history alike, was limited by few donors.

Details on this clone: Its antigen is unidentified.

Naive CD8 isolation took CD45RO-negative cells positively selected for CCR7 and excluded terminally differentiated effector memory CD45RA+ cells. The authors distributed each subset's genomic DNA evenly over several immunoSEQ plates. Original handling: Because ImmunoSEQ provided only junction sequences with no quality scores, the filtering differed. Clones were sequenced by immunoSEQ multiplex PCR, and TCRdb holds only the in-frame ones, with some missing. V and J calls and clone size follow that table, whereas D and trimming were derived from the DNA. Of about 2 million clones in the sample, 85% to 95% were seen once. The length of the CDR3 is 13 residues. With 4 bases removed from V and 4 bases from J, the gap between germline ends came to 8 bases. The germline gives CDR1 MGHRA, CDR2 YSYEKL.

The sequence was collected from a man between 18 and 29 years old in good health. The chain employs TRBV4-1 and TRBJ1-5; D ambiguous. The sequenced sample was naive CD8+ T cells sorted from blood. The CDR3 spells CASSLLVNQPQHF. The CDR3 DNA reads TGCGCCAGCAGCCTCTTGGTGAATCAGCCCCAGCATTTT.